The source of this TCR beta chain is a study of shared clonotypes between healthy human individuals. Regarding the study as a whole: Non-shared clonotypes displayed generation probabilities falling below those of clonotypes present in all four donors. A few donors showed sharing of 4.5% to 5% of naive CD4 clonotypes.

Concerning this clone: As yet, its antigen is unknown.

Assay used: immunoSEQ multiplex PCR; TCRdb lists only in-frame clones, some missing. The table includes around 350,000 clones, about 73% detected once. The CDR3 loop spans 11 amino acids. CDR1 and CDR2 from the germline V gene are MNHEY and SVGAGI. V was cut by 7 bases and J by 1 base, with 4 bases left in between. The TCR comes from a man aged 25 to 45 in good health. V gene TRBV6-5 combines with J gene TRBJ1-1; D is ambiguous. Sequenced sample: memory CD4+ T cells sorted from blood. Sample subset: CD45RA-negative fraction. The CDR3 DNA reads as TGTGCCAGCACGCCGAACACTGAAGCTTTCTTT. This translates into CASTPNTEAFF.